The entry that follows covers one T cell receptor beta chain sequence. What it binds is unknown. The sample is drawn from a study of Ad26.COV2.S vaccination and SARS-CoV-2 variants. For the study at large: Intramuscularly, Ad26.COV2.S was given either once or twice, 56 days apart. Broader study findings: The TCR-based breadth and depth measures might underestimate overall T cell responses.

Assay used: immunoSEQ multiplex PCR; TCRdb lists only in-frame clones, some missing. This sample has 360,000 or so clones, with roughly 91% found just once. V lost 0 bases and J 4 bases, leaving 14 bases between the germline ends. The CDR3 runs 15 residues. The germline V gene encodes CDR1 SGDLS and CDR2 YYNGEE. The treatment is: roughly 20 received Ad26.COV2.S at low or high dose, single or two shots; roughly five received placebo; per-sample allocation not given. Specimens were obtained on day 63 following the first vaccine or placebo injection. Sequenced material: peripheral blood, taken in a trial of Ad26.COV2.S vaccine versus placebo. The clonotype originates from a person aged 18-60 years who received the Ad26.COV2.S COVID-19 vaccine or a placebo. The chain links TRBV9 to TRBJ2-7, with D perhaps TRBD1 (5 bases). CDR3 region: CASSVGQSERYEQYF. Written as DNA, the CDR3 is TGTGCCAGCAGCGTAGGACAGTCCGAAAGATACGAGCAGTACTTC. Full variable domain (missing parts from reference TRBV9 and TRBJ2-7): DSGVTQTPKHLITATGQRVTLRCSPRSGDLSVYWYQQSLDQGLQFLIQYYNGEERAKGNILERFSAQQFPDLHSELNLSSLELGDSALYFCASSVGQSERYEQYFGPGTRLTVT.